The clone carrying this T cell receptor beta chain was seen more than once but under ten times. These data come from a study of blood T cell repertoires in COVID-19. In the study overall: From the United States, Italy and Spain came samples of acute and convalescent COVID-19. In each case, the material was cDNA or gDNA derived from T cells, B-cell-depleted T cells, or PBMCs.

Unmatched junction bases numbered 12, after V lost 4 bases and J lost 0 bases. CDR3 length equals 19 residues. Per germline, CDR1 MNHEY and CDR2 SVGEGT. Clones were read by immunoSEQ multiplex PCR, and TCRdb kept only the in-frame ones, dropping some. This table has some 160,000 clones, about 86% appearing once. The chain combines TRBV6-2 or TRBV6-3 with TRBJ1-6; TRBD1 aligns across 7 bases. Sequenced sample: peripheral blood. The receptor was isolated from a woman in her seventies with COVID-19, enrolled during active disease. In DNA form, the CDR3 reads TGTGCCAGCAGTTTTGTCCAGGGGGTTATGAGCTCCTATAATTCACCCCTCCACTTT. This translates into CASSFVQGVMSSYNSPLHF.